This T cell receptor beta chain comes out of a study of human T cells and chemical hapten exposure. On the study more broadly: An approximately 2 cm by approximately 2 cm inner upper arm patch received 2% DPC for sensitization.

The time point: patch test 1, 2 weeks after DPC sensitization. As for treatment: therapeutic diphenylcyclopropenone sensitization with weekly scalp DPC. Participating donors were patients with alopecia, aged 18 to 70 years, considered appropriate candidates for DPC. This clonotype was detected a few times. No antigen is known for it. The germline gene is not matched at one end of the junction; a read error may be the cause. Findings and caveats of the study: Positively correlated with patch test score were the counts of PT1 expanded TCRs.

Within the library, unique molecular identifiers were attached to each individual cDNA molecule. Via MiXCR, TCRdb re-called the RACE reads, giving one row per CDR3 protein. Of some 180,000 distinct CDR3 sequences listed, 20% to 25% are singletons. Source: whole blood, taken in connection with sensitization to the hapten diphenylcyclopropenone (DPC). The TCR comes from a woman in her 50s with alopecia areata. Some clones in this sample may be carry-over from other donors' samples.

The CDR3 spells CASRGGEGPTWF. CDR3 DNA: TGTGCCAGCCGGGGGGGGGAAGGCCCGACTTGGTTC. The genes are TRBV27 and TRBJ2-4, with 8 nucleotides matching TRBD2. The CDR3 loop spans 12 amino acids. Germline assignment: CDR1 MNHEY and CDR2 SMNVEV (reference sequence).